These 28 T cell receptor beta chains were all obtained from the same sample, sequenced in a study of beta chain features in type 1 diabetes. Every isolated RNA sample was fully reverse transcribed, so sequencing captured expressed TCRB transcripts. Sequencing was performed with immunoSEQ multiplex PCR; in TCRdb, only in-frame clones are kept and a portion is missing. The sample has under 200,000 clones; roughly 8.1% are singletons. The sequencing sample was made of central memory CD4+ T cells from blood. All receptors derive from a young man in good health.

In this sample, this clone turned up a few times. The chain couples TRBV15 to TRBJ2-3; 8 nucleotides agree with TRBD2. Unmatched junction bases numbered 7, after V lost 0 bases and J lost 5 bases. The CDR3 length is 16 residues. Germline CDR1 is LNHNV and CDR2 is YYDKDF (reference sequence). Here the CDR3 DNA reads TGTGCCACCAGCAGAGATTATCCGGGAGGGGGAGATACGCAGTATTTT. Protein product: CATSRDYPGGGDTQYF.

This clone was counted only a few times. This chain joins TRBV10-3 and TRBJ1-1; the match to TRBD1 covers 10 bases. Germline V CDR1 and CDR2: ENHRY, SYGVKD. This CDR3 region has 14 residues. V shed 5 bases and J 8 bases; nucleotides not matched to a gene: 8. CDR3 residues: CAISNRDRGTEAFF. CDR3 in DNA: TGTGCCATCAGTAACCGGGACAGGGGCACGGAAGCTTTCTTT.

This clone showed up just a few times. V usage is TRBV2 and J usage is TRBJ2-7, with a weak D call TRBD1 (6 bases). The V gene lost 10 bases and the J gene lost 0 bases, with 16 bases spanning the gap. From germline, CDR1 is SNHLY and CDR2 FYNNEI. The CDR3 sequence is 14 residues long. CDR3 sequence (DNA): TGTGCCACGGTCGCCCGGGACAACTCCTACGAGCAGTACTTC. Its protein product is CATVARDNSYEQYF.

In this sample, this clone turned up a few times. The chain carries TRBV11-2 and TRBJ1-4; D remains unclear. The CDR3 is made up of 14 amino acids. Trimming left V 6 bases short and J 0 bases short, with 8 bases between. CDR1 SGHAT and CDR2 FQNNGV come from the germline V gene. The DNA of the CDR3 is TGTGCCAGCAGGTTGAGAGCAACTAATGAAAAACTGTTTTTT. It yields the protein CASRLRATNEKLFF.

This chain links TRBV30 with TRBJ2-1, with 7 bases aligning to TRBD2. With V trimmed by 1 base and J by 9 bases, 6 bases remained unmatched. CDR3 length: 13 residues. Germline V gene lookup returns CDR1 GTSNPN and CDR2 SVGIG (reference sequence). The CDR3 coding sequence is TGTGCCTGGAGTGAGACTAGCTTCGGTGAGCAGTTCTTC. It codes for CAWSETSFGEQFF.

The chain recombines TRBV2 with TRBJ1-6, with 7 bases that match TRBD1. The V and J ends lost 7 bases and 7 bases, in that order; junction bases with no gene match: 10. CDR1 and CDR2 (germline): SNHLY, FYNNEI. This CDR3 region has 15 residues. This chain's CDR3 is CASTLGDSENSPLHF. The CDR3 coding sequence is TGTGCCAGCACCCTAGGGGACAGCGAAAATTCACCCCTCCACTTT.

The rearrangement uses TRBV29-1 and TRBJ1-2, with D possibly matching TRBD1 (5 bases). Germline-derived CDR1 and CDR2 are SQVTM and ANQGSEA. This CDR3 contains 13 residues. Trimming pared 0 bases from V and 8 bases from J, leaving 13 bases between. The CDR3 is CSVEDRGVGGYTF. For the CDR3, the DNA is TGCAGCGTTGAAGATCGGGGGGTTGGGGGCTACACCTTC.

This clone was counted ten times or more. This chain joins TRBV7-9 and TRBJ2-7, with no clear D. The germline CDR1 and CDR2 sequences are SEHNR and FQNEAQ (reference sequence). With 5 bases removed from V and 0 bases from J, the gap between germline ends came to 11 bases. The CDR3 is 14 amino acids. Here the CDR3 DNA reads TGTGCCAGCAGCCCCCGCGAGAGCTCCTACGAGCAGTACTTC. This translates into CASSPRESSYEQYF.

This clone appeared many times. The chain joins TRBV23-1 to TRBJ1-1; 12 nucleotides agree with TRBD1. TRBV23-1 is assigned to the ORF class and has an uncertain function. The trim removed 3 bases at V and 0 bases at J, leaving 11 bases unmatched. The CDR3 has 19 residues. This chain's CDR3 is CASSQSGTGGWRLNTEAFF. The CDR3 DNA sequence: TGCGCCAGCAGTCAGTCCGGGACAGGGGGCTGGCGGTTGAACACTGAAGCTTTCTTT.

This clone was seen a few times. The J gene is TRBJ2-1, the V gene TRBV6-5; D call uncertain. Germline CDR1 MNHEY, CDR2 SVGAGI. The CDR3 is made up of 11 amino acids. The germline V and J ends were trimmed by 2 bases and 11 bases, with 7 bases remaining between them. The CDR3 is CASSYIQKQFF. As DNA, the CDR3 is TGTGCCAGCAGTTACATACAGAAGCAGTTCTTC.

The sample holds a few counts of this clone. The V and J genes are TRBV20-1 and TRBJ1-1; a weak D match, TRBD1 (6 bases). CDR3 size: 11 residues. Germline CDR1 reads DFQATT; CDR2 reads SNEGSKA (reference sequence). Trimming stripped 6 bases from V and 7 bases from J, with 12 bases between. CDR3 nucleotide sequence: TGCAGTGCAGATAGGACAGTTGAAGCTTTCTTT. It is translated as CSADRTVEAFF.

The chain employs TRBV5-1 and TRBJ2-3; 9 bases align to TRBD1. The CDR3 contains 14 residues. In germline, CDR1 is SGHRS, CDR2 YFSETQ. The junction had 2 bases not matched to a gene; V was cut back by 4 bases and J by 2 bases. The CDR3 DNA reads TGCGCCAGCAGCAGGGACAGGGACACAGATACGCAGTATTTT. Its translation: CASSRDRDTDTQYF.

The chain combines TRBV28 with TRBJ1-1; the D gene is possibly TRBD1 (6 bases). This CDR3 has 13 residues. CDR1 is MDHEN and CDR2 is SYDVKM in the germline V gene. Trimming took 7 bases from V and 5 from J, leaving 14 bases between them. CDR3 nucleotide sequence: TGTGCCAGCACCAATACAGGGCTTACTGAAGCTTTCTTT. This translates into CASTNTGLTEAFF.

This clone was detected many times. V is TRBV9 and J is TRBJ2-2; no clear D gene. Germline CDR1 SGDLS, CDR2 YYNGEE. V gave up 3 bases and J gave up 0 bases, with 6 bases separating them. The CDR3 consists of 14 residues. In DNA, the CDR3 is TGTGCCAGCAGCGCCCCAACGAACACCGGGGAGCTGTTTTTT. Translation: CASSAPTNTGELFF.

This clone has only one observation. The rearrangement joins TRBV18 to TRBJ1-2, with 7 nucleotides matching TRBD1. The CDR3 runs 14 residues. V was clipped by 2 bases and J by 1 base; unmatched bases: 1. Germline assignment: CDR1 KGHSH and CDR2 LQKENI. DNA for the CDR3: TGTGCCAGCTCACCAACAGGGGATAACTATGGCTACACCTTC. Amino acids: CASSPTGDNYGYTF.

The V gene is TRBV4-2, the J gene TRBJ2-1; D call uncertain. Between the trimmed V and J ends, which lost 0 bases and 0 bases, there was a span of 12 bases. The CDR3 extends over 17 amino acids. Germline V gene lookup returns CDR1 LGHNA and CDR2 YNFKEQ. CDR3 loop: CASSQDPLTSSYNEQFF. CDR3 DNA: TGTGCCAGCAGCCAAGACCCTCTCACCAGCTCCTACAATGAGCAGTTCTTC.

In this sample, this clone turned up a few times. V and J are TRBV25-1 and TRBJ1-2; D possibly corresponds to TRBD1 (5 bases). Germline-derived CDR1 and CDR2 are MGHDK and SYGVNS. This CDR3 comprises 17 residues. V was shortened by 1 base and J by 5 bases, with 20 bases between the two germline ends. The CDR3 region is CASSELDSTSTAYGYTF. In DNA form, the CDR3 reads TGTGCCAGCAGTGAATTAGACAGTACGTCGACCGCATATGGCTACACCTTC.

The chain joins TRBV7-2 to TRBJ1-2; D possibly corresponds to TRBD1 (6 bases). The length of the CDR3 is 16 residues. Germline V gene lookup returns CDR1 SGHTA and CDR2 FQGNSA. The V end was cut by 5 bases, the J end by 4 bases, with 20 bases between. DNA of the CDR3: TGTGCCAGCAGCCCCTTGGCCCCCGGACAGTCCTATGGCTACACCTTC. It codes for CASSPLAPGQSYGYTF.

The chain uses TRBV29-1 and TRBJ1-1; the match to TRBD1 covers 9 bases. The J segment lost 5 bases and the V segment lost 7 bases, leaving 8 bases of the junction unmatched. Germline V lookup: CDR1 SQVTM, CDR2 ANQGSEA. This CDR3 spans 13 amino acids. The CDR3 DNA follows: TGCAGCGGAGATAGACAGGGGGGTACTGAAGCTTTCTTT. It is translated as CSGDRQGGTEAFF.

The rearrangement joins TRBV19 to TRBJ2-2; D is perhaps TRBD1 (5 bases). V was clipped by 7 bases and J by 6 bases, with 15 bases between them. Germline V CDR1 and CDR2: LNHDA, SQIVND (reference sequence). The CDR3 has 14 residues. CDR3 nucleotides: TGTGCCAGTACCCAAGGGGTTGTTGCCGGGGAGCTGTTTTTT. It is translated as CASTQGVVAGELFF.

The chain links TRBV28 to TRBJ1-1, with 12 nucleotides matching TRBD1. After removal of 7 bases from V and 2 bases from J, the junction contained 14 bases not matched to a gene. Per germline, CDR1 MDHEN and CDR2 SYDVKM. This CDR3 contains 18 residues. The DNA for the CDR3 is TGTGCCAGCACCTCCGCAGGGACAGGGGGCGGGCTTAACACTGAAGCTTTCTTT. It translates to CASTSAGTGGGLNTEAFF.

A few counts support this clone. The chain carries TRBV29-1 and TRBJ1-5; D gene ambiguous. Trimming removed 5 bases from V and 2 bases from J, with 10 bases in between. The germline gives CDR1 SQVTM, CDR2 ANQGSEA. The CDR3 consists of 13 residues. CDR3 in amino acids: CSVQDVGNQPQHF. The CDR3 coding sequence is TGCAGCGTTCAGGATGTAGGCAATCAGCCCCAGCATTTT.

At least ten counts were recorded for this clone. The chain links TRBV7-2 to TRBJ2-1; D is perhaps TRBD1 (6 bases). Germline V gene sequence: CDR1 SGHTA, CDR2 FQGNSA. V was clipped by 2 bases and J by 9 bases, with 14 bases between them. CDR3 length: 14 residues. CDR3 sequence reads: CASSLHGQLGEQFF. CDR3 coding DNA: TGTGCCAGCAGCTTACACGGACAGCTGGGTGAGCAGTTCTTC. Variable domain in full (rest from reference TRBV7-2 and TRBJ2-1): GAGVSQSPSNKVTEKGKDVELRCDPISGHTALYWYRQSLGQGLEFLIYFQGNSAPDKSGLPSDRFSAERTGGSVSTLTIQRTQQEDSAVYLCASSLHGQLGEQFFGPGTRLTVL.

The chain's CDR3 is CASSMPFTGADLYGYTF. The DNA for the CDR3 is TGTGCCAGTAGTATGCCTTTCACAGGGGCCGATCTCTATGGCTACACCTTC. The chain joins TRBV19 to TRBJ1-2; TRBD1 matches 7 bases. This CDR3 has 17 residues. Germline values: CDR1 LNHDA, CDR2 SQIVND (reference sequence). V lost 3 bases to trimming and J lost 4 bases; unmatched junction nucleotides: 14.

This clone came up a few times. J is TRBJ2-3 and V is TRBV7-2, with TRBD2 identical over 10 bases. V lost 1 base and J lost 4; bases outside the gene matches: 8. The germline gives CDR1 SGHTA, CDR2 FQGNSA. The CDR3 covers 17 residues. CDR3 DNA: TGTGCCAGCAGCTTAGTGGCTAGCGGGAGCGGCCCAGATACGCAGTATTTT. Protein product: CASSLVASGSGPDTQYF.

The CDR3 DNA follows: TGTGCCACCAAGAAGGGGAGCACAGATACGCAGTATTTT. Translation gives CATKKGSTDTQYF. This chain uses TRBV15 with TRBJ2-3, with D perhaps matching TRBD1 (5 bases). V dropped 7 bases and J dropped 0 bases, with 8 bases sitting between them. The CDR3 extends over 13 amino acids. CDR1 and CDR2 (germline): LNHNV, YYDKDF (reference sequence).

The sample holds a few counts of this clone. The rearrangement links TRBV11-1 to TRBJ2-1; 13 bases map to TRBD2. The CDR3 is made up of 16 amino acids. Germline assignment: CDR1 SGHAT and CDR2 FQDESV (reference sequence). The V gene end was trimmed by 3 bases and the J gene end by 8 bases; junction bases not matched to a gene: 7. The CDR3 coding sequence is TGTGCCAGCAGCTTCACCGGGACTAGCGGGGTGTATGAGCAGTTCTTC. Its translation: CASSFTGTSGVYEQFF.

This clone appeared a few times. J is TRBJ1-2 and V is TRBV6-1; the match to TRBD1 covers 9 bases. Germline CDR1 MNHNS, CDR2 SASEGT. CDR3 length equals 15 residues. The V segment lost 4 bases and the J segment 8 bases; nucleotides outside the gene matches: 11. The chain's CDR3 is CASSARDRASLGYTF. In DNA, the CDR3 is TGTGCCAGCAGTGCCAGGGACAGGGCCTCTCTCGGCTACACCTTC.